Given below is one T cell receptor beta chain in context. CDR3 length: 13 amino acids. Germline CDR1 and CDR2: SQVTM and ANQGSEA. Trimming cost V 7 bases and J 0 bases; bases outside gene matches: 2. The record originates from a study of blood T cell repertoires in COVID-19. Study information: Italy, Spain and the United States were the sources of the convalescent and acute COVID-19 samples. The analysed material was cDNA or gDNA that came from T cells, B-cell-depleted T cells, or PBMCs.

Participants' own reports of clinical history determined their cohort assignment. Authors' processing steps: From reference gene primer amplification, estimates of nucleated cell counts were derived. Libraries were prepared by immunoSEQ multiplex PCR; TCRdb keeps only in-frame clonotypes and omits some of them. Clonal size and the V and J genes are those of that table, whereas D and trimming came from the DNA. The data hold roughly 520,000 clones, with around 89% observed a single time. The clonotype was recovered from a woman between 35 and 50 years old who had recovered from COVID-19. Sequencing used PBMCs or T cells enriched from blood (not recorded which). The chain combines TRBV29-1 with TRBJ2-3, with 9 bases matching TRBD1. CDR3 nucleotide sequence: TGCAGCGCGACAGGGGGTAGCACAGATACGCAGTATTTT. This encodes CSATGGSTDTQYF.